Below are 10 T cell receptor beta chains sequenced from a single sample in a study of blood T cell repertoires in COVID-19. TCRdb keeps only in-frame clones here, not all; method: immunoSEQ multiplex PCR. The data show tens of thousands of clones, 90% seen once. The specimen sequenced was peripheral blood. These receptors were collected from a woman aged 80 or older with active or convalescent COVID-19.

The chain joins TRBV4-1 to TRBJ1-6; D is undetermined. Trimming removed 0 bases at V and 14 bases at J, with 11 bases between. The V gene's germline CDR1 is MGHRA and CDR2 YSYEKL. This CDR3 contains 13 residues. Written as DNA, the CDR3 is TGCGCCAGCAGCCAAGATCTTCGCAGCGCCCTCCACTTT. Its translation is CASSQDLRSALHF.

The gene calls are TRBV3-1 (or the pseudogene TRBV3-2) and TRBJ1-4; D is possibly TRBD1 (6 bases). The germline CDR1 and CDR2 sequences are LGHDT and YNNKEL (reference sequence). The CDR3 sequence is 14 residues long. With 6 bases removed from V and 7 bases from J, the gap between germline ends came to 15 bases. Here the CDR3 reads CASSRRGLGEKLFF. Here the CDR3 DNA reads TGTGCCAGCAGTCGCAGGGGCTTGGGTGAAAAACTGTTTTTT.

The rearrangement joins TRBV6-2 or TRBV6-3 to TRBJ2-5; 7 nucleotides agree with TRBD2. CDR3 length: 15 amino acids. The germline V gene has CDR1 MNHEY and CDR2 SVGEGT. Trimming at V came to 2 bases and at J to 2 bases, leaving 5 bases not matched to a gene. The CDR3 DNA sequence: TGTGCCAGCAGTTACGGTCCAGCGGGACAAGAGACCCAGTACTTC. As protein: CASSYGPAGQETQYF.

The chain joins TRBV19 to TRBJ1-2; D is perhaps TRBD1 (5 bases). This CDR3 comprises 14 residues. V lost 7 bases, J lost 1 base, and 13 bases lay in between. Germline loops: CDR1 LNHDA, CDR2 SQIVND (reference sequence). In DNA, the CDR3 is TGTGCCAGTAAGGCGTCGGGGGGTAACTATGGCTACACCTTC. It codes for CASKASGGNYGYTF.

This clone is a singleton in its sample. The J gene is TRBJ2-7, the V gene TRBV5-1; 8 bases are shared with TRBD2. This CDR3 comprises 15 residues. Germline V lookup: CDR1 SGHRS, CDR2 YFSETQ. The J segment lost 4 bases and the V segment lost 0 bases, leaving 6 bases of the junction unmatched. The DNA for the CDR3 is TGCGCCAGCAGCTTGGCGGGACTAGTAGTGTACGAGCAGTACTTC. Translation: CASSLAGLVVYEQYF.

The CDR3 here is CASSGPGTTNTGELFF. CDR3 nucleotides: TGTGCCAGCAGCGGTCCCGGGACAACGAACACCGGGGAGCTGTTTTTT. The chain links TRBV27 to TRBJ2-2, with D possibly matching TRBD1 (6 bases). The CDR3 is 16 amino acids. The germline V and J ends were trimmed by 6 bases and 0 bases, with 14 bases remaining between them. CDR1 and CDR2 from the germline V gene are MNHEY and SMNVEV (reference sequence).

This clone was seen only once. This rearrangement joins TRBV7-2 to TRBJ2-4; 10 positions match TRBD2. This CDR3 spans 16 amino acids. Germline V gene data show CDR1 as SGHTA and CDR2 as FQGNSA. V trimming: 5 bases; J trimming: 2 bases; junction bases outside the gene matches: 6. The CDR3 DNA sequence: TGTGCCAGCAGCGGAAGGACTAGCGGACCCAAAAACATTCAGTACTTC. It encodes CASSGRTSGPKNIQYF.

This clone was recorded once. The chain employs TRBV14 and TRBJ2-7, with TRBD1 as a possible D gene (6 bases). This CDR3 has 14 amino acids. CDR1 and CDR2 from the germline V gene are SGHDN and FVKESK. Trimming took off 5 bases at V and 2 bases at J, with 13 bases between the two ends. The CDR3 DNA reads as TGTGCCAGCAGCTCTTTTAAGGGGGCCTACGAGCAGTACTTC. It yields the protein CASSSFKGAYEQYF.

The J gene is TRBJ1-1, the V gene TRBV28; TRBD1 agrees at 10 bases. CDR1 and CDR2 (germline): MDHEN, SYDVKM. The CDR3 is 18 amino acids. Trimming cost V 4 bases and J 11 bases; bases outside gene matches: 22. In DNA form, the CDR3 reads TGTGCCAGCAGTTATACTAGGGGACAGGGGAGTTTTTCGATCCCGGCTTTCTTT. Its protein product is CASSYTRGQGSFSIPAFF.

V and J are TRBV6-5 and TRBJ1-1, with D tentatively TRBD1 (5 bases). Germline-derived CDR1 and CDR2 are MNHEY and SVGAGI. V was cut by 7 bases and J by 4 bases, with 16 bases left in between. This CDR3 contains 14 residues. Here the CDR3 reads CASTKGKFLTEAFF. DNA of the CDR3: TGTGCCAGCACCAAGGGGAAGTTCCTCACTGAAGCTTTCTTT.